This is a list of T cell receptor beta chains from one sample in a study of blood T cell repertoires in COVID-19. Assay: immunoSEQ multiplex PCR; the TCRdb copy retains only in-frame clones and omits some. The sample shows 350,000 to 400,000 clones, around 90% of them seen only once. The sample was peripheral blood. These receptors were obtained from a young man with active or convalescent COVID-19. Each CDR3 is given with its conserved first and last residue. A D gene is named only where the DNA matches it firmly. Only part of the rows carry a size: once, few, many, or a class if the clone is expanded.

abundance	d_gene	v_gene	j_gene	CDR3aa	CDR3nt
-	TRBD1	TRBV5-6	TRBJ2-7	CASSLGTGRAYEQYF	TGTGCCAGCAGCTTGGGGACAGGCAGGGCCTACGAGCAGTACTTC
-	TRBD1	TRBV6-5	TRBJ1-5	CASRIQGTINQPQHF	TGTGCCAGCAGAATACAGGGGACGATTAATCAGCCCCAGCATTTT
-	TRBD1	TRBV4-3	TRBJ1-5	CASSQDFTGGGQPQHF	TGCGCCAGCAGCCAAGATTTCACAGGGGGCGGTCAGCCCCAGCATTTT
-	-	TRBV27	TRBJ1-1	CASSLSTDDQGTEAFF	TGTGCCAGCAGTTTATCGACAGACGACCAAGGCACTGAAGCTTTCTTT
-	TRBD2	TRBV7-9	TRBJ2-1	CASSLAGGGNEQFF	TGTGCCAGCTCCCTAGCGGGAGGGGGAAATGAGCAGTTCTTC
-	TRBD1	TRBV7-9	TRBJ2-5	CAGGDSQETQYF	TGCGCGGGTGGGGACAGCCAAGAGACCCAGTACTTC
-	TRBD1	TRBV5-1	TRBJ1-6	CASSGDRAYSPLHF	TGCGCCAGCAGCGGGGACAGGGCATATTCACCCCTCCACTTT
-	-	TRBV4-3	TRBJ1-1	CASSQDLAGSNTEAFF	TGCGCCAGCAGCCAAGATTTGGCAGGCTCCAACACTGAAGCTTTCTTT
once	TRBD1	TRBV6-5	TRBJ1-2	CASSAAMTGVGYTF	TGTGCCAGCAGCGCAGCCATGACAGGGGTCGGCTACACCTTC
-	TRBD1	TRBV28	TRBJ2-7	CASSRTGATYEQYF	TGTGCCAGCAGCAGGACAGGGGCGACCTACGAGCAGTACTTC
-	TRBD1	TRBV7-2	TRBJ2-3	CASSLTTGSSTDTQYF	TGTGCCAGCAGCTTAACGACAGGGTCTAGCACAGATACGCAGTATTTT
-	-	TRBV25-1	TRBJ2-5	CASSPRQGGGETQYF	TGTGCCAGCAGTCCTAGACAGGGCGGAGGGGAGACCCAGTACTTC
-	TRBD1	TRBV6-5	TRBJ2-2	CASRTDRGHTGELFF	TGTGCCAGCAGGACGGACAGGGGCCACACCGGGGAGCTGTTTTTT
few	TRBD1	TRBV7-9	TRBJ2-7	CASSPRQGIPEQYF	TGTGCCAGCAGCCCCCGACAGGGGATTCCCGAGCAGTACTTC
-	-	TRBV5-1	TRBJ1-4	CASSVAGEEKLFF	TGCGCCAGCAGCGTAGCGGGGGAAGAAAAACTGTTTTTT
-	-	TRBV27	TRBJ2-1	CASSLYSEQFF	TGTGCCAGCAGTTTATACAGCGAGCAGTTCTTC
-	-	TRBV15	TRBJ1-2	CATSRGGGGANYGYTF	TGTGCCACCAGCAGGGGCGGTGGGGGGGCTAACTATGGCTACACCTTC
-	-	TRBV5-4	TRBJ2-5	CASSVRVQETQYF	TGTGCCAGCAGCGTCAGGGTGCAAGAGACCCAGTACTTC
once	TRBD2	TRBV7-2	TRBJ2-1	CASSPRTSGRPNEQFF	TGTGCCAGCAGCCCCCGGACTAGCGGGCGACCCAATGAGCAGTTCTTC
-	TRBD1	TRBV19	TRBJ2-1	CASSMDRSSYNEQFF	TGTGCCAGTAGCATGGACAGGAGCTCCTACAATGAGCAGTTCTTC
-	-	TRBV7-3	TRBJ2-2	CASSSQTGELFF	TGTGCCAGCAGCTCGCAGACCGGGGAGCTGTTTTTT
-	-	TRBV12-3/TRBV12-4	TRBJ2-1	CATSLSSYNEQFF	TGTGCCACCTCCCTGAGCTCCTACAATGAGCAGTTCTTC
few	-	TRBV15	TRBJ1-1	CATSRSTGYMNTEAFF	TGTGCCACCAGCAGGTCCACCGGGTACATGAACACTGAAGCTTTCTTT
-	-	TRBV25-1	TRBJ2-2	CASSEYSRAGELFF	TGTGCCAGCAGTGAATATAGTCGGGCCGGGGAGCTGTTTTTT
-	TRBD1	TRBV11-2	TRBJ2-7	CASSLDRLNRQGSYEQYF	TGTGCCAGCAGCTTAGATCGGTTAAACAGACAGGGCTCCTACGAGCAGTACTTC
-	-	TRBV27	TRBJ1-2	CASSLRPPMQDSLGGYTF	TGTGCCAGCAGTTTAAGGCCCCCCATGCAGGACTCCTTAGGGGGCTACACCTTC
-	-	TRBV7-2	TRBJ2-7	CASKPRAVITYEQYF	TGTGCCAGCAAGCCGCGGGCAGTAATCACCTACGAGCAGTACTTC
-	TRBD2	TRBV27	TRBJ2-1	CASSFGTSGGTYNEQFF	TGTGCCAGCAGTTTTGGGACTAGCGGGGGTACCTACAATGAGCAGTTCTTC
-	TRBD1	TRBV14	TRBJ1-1	CASSRDRGTEAFF	TGTGCCAGCAGCCGAGACAGGGGGACTGAAGCTTTCTTT
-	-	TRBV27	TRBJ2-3	CASSPRVAIFSTDTQYF	TGTGCCAGCAGTCCCAGGGTCGCTATTTTTAGCACAGATACGCAGTATTTT
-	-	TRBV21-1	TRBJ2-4	CASSKCRNHSPKNIQYF	TGTGCCAGCAGCAAATGCAGGAATCACTCACCCAAAAACATTCAGTACTTC
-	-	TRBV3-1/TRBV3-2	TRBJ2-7	CASSRSSYEQYF	TGTGCCAGCAGTCGGAGCTCCTACGAGCAGTACTTC
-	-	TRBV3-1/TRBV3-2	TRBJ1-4	CAPYVEKLFF	TGTGCCCCCTATGTTGAAAAACTGTTTTTT
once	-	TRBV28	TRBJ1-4	CASSLQGVWEKLFF	TGTGCCAGCAGCCTACAGGGAGTTTGGGAAAAACTGTTTTTT
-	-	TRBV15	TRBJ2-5	CATSRVIQETQYF	TGTGCCACCAGCAGAGTCATCCAAGAGACCCAGTACTTC
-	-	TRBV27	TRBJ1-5	CASSSIDSLDQPQHF	TGTGCCAGCAGTTCGATTGACAGTTTGGATCAGCCCCAGCATTTT
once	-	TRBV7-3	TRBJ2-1	CASSPHSGEQFF	TGTGCCAGCAGCCCCCACTCGGGGGAGCAGTTCTTC
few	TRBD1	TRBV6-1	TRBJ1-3	CASSEETGAGNTIYF	TGTGCCAGCAGTGAAGAGACAGGGGCTGGAAACACCATATATTTT
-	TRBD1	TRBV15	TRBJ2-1	CATNPGTGGYNEQFF	TGTGCCACCAATCCCGGGACAGGGGGCTACAATGAGCAGTTCTTC
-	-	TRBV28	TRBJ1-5	CASSYLISNQPQHF	TGTGCCAGCAGTTACTTGATCAGCAATCAGCCCCAGCATTTT
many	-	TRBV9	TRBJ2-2	CASSVYELGELFF	TGTGCCAGCAGCGTCTACGAGCTCGGGGAGCTGTTTTTT
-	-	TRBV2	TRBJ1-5	CASKATDRTRPESLNF	TGTGCCAGCAAGGCGACAGATCGTACCAGGCCAGAGTCCCTGAATTTT